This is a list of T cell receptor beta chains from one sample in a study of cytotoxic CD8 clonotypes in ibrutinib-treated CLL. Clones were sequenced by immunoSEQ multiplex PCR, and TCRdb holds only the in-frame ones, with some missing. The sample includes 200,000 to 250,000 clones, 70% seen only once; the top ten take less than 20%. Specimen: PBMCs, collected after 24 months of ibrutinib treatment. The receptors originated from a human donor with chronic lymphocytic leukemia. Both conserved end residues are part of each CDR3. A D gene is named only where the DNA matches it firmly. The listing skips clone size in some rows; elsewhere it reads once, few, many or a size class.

TGTGCCAGCAGTTTGGCCGGGACAGGGTTTGACGAGCAGTACTTC CASSLAGTGFDEQYF TRBJ2-7 TRBV6-6 15 TRBD1 NA
TGTGCCAGCAGCTCCTGGACTAGCGGGAGACCCTACGAGCAGTACTTC CASSSWTSGRPYEQYF TRBJ2-7 TRBV11-2 16 TRBD2 NA
TGCGCCAGCAGCCAAGACGGCAGAGCAGATTTGGGCTACACCTTC CASSQDGRADLGYTF TRBJ1-2 TRBV4-3 15 NA once
TGTGCCAGCAGCTTAGTCTTCGGTACTAGCGGAAACTACGAGCAGTACTTC CASSLVFGTSGNYEQYF TRBJ2-7 TRBV7-2 17 TRBD2 NA
TGTGCCAGCAGTTACTCATGGACAGGGCACGAGCAGTACTTC CASSYSWTGHEQYF TRBJ2-7 TRBV6-5 14 TRBD1 NA
TGTGCCAGCAGCGTAGTGGACAGGGGGCTGGGGGAGCAGTACTTC CASSVVDRGLGEQYF TRBJ2-7 TRBV9 15 TRBD1 NA
TGTGCCAGCAGCTCGCCACAGGAGGGCTCCTACAATGAGCAGTTCTTC CASSSPQEGSYNEQFF TRBJ2-1 TRBV7-6 16 NA NA
TGTGCCAGCAGTGTTAGCGCGGCCTACGAGCAGTACTTC CASSVSAAYEQYF TRBJ2-7 TRBV27 13 NA many
TGTGCCAGCCGGGGGGAAACAGGGGTGGGGAACACCGGGGAGCTGTTTTTT CASRGETGVGNTGELFF TRBJ2-2 TRBV21-1 17 NA NA
TGTGCCAGCAGTTCCATACTAGCGGGAGGAGAGACCCAGTACTTC CASSSILAGGETQYF TRBJ2-5 TRBV27 15 TRBD2 NA
TGTGCCAGCAGCTCTTTTCTGAGACTTGAGCAGTTCTTC CASSSFLRLEQFF TRBJ2-1 TRBV5-8 13 NA NA
TGTGCCAGCAGCTTCATGGGCCTTAGTGACGAGCAGTACTTC CASSFMGLSDEQYF TRBJ2-7 TRBV5-4 14 NA few
TGCAGCGTCCACTACTCGGCGCCTAGCACAGATACGCAGTATTTT CSVHYSAPSTDTQYF TRBJ2-3 TRBV29-1 15 NA few
TGCAGCGTTGACCAGACCAGTGAGCAGTTCTTC CSVDQTSEQFF TRBJ2-1 TRBV29-1 11 NA NA
TGTGCCAGCAGCCAAGACCTGGGCAGCGTCACCGGGGAGCTGTTTTTT CASSQDLGSVTGELFF TRBJ2-2 TRBV14 16 NA once
TGTGCCAGCAGCGCCCAAGAGGTGATCCCATGGGAGCGGGAGAGCGGGGAGACCCAGTACTTC CASSAQEVIPWERESGETQYF TRBJ2-5 TRBV28 21 TRBD2 NA
TGTGCCAGCAGACTAACTAGCGGAGGCTCCTACAATGAGCAGTTCTTC CASRLTSGGSYNEQFF TRBJ2-1 TRBV11-2 16 TRBD2 once
TGTGCCAGCACTGACAGTCCGACTAGCGCATACAATGAGCAGTTCTTC CASTDSPTSAYNEQFF TRBJ2-1 TRBV19 16 TRBD2 NA
TGCGCCAGCAGCCGCCTTATGACTGATAATGGAGAGACCCAGTACTTC CASSRLMTDNGETQYF TRBJ2-5 TRBV5-1 16 NA NA
TGTGCCAGCAGCGTGAGAAGCGGGAGGGACACCGGGGAGCTGTTTTTT CASSVRSGRDTGELFF TRBJ2-2 TRBV9 16 TRBD2 once
TGTGCCACCAGCAGTCCCTCTAGCGACCCATCCTACGAGCAGTACTTC CATSSPSSDPSYEQYF TRBJ2-7 TRBV15 16 NA NA
TGTGCCAGCAGTTTCGGTCCCCCATACGAGCAGTACTTC CASSFGPPYEQYF TRBJ2-7 TRBV27 13 NA few
TGTGCCAGCAGCTTGGTACAGGGAGGAGAGACCCAGTACTTC CASSLVQGGETQYF TRBJ2-5 TRBV5-4 14 NA NA
TGTGCCAGCAGTGCTCCGGGCCTCTCCTACAATGAGCAGTTCTTC CASSAPGLSYNEQFF TRBJ2-1 TRBV2 15 NA few
TGCGCCAGCAGCTTAGGGCTAGTCTGGGGTGAAGCTTTCTTT CASSLGLVWGEAFF TRBJ1-1 TRBV5-1 14 NA NA
TGTGCCTGGAGTACATTACCGCCGGAGACCCAGTACTTC CAWSTLPPETQYF TRBJ2-5 TRBV30 13 NA NA
TGTGCCAGCAGCGTTGCAGGGGGCGAGTCCTACGAGCAGTACTTC CASSVAGGESYEQYF TRBJ2-7 TRBV9 15 TRBD1 NA
TGCGCCAGCAGCGAAGGGGAGACCCAGTACTTC CASSEGETQYF TRBJ2-5 TRBV5-1 11 NA NA
TGTGCCAGCAGCAAACGGACCGGGGAGGACAGGCTGCAAGAGACCCAGTACTTC CASSKRTGEDRLQETQYF TRBJ2-5 TRBV21-1 18 NA NA
TGTGCCAGCAGCGCGGGGACAGCCGCTCAGCCCCAGCATTTT CASSAGTAAQPQHF TRBJ1-5 TRBV4-2 14 TRBD1 NA
TGCAGCGTTGAAGATCTTGGGGATAGCGGGAGAGGCAATGAGCAGTTCTTC CSVEDLGDSGRGNEQFF TRBJ2-1 TRBV29-1 17 TRBD2 NA
TGTGCCAGCAGCCGAACACGGGAGATTCTGTACGAGCAGTACTTC CASSRTREILYEQYF TRBJ2-7 TRBV27 15 NA NA
TGTGCCAGTAGTATGCCGGGCGGGAACACAGATACGCAGTATTTT CASSMPGGNTDTQYF TRBJ2-3 TRBV19 15 NA NA
TGTGCCAGCAGCTTAGCTGGCTCCACAGATACGCAGTATTTT CASSLAGSTDTQYF TRBJ2-3 TRBV7-2 14 NA NA
TGTGCCAGCAATGGGGACGGTTACTACGAGCAGTACTTC CASNGDGYYEQYF TRBJ2-7 TRBV5-5 13 NA once
TGTGCCAGCAGCTTATATCCAGCGGGAGACCAATTCTTC CASSLYPAGDQFF TRBJ2-1 TRBV7-9 13 TRBD2 NA
TGTGCCAGCACTCCCCTGGGGACTAGCGGGCCCGGGGAGCTGTTTTTT CASTPLGTSGPGELFF TRBJ2-2 TRBV27 16 TRBD2 NA
TGTGCCGGCCGGTTTCCCGGCTCCTACGAGCAGTACTTC CAGRFPGSYEQYF TRBJ2-7 TRBV2 13 NA NA
TGTGCCAGTAGCACCCTCGGCGGGTCGGGCGAGCAGTACTTC CASSTLGGSGEQYF TRBJ2-7 TRBV19 14 NA NA
TGTGCCAGCACTCATGTCAGGGGAAACGAGCAGTACTTC CASTHVRGNEQYF TRBJ2-7 TRBV2 13 NA NA
TGTGCCAGCAGCTGGAGCGGGAGCCCCTCCTACGAGCAGTACTTC CASSWSGSPSYEQYF TRBJ2-7 TRBV7-2 15 TRBD2 NA
TGTGCCAGCAGTGTAGGGGGCGCGGGACACGAGCAGTACTTC CASSVGGAGHEQYF TRBJ2-7 TRBV25-1 14 NA NA
TGTGCCAGCAGTGAAGGGATCTCTGGGGCCAACGTCCTGACTTTC CASSEGISGANVLTF TRBJ2-6 TRBV2 15 NA NA
TGTGCCAGCAGTCAGGGGATCATCACCCATGAGCAGTTCTTC CASSQGIITHEQFF TRBJ2-1 TRBV27 14 NA NA
TGTGCCAGCACCCCCGGGGGGAATCAGCCCCAGCATTTT CASTPGGNQPQHF TRBJ1-5 TRBV6-5 13 NA few
TGTGCCAGCCATCGGACGGGGAATGAGCAGTTCTTC CASHRTGNEQFF TRBJ2-1 TRBV27 12 NA NA
TGCAGCGTTGAGTCGGGGCGAGACTATGGCTACACCTTC CSVESGRDYGYTF TRBJ1-2 TRBV29-1 13 NA NA
TGCAGCGTTCAAATAACAGGGGGCCTAGAATCCGGGGAGCTGTTTTTT CSVQITGGLESGELFF TRBJ2-2 TRBV29-1 16 TRBD1 NA
TGTGCCAGCTCCTCCGGACTAGGCCTTAGGGAGACCCAGTACTTC CASSSGLGLRETQYF TRBJ2-5 TRBV2 15 TRBD2 NA
TGTGCCAGCAGCGAATCCGGGACAGCGCGGATCGGGGAGCTGTTTTTT CASSESGTARIGELFF TRBJ2-2 TRBV6-1 16 TRBD1 NA
TGCAGCGTTGAAGACAGAGGGGGGTACGAGCAGTACTTC CSVEDRGGYEQYF TRBJ2-7 TRBV29-1 13 NA NA
TGTGCCAGCAGCTTAGATCGGGATCAGCCCCAGCATTTT CASSLDRDQPQHF TRBJ1-5 TRBV11-2 13 NA few
TGCAGCGCGGGGGCCCCCTACGAGCAGTACTTC CSAGAPYEQYF TRBJ2-7 TRBV29-1 11 NA NA
TGTGCCAGTACTAGCGGGGCGTGGGTTATGAACACTGAAGCTTTCTTT CASTSGAWVMNTEAFF TRBJ1-1 TRBV19 16 NA NA
TGTGCCAGCAGCTTAGGACGGACCAACACAGATACGCAGTATTTT CASSLGRTNTDTQYF TRBJ2-3 TRBV11-2 15 NA NA
TGTGCCAGCAGGGGGGAAGGCGCCAACTCCTACAATGAGCAGTTCTTC CASRGEGANSYNEQFF TRBJ2-1 TRBV13 16 NA NA
TGTGCCAGCAGTTTGGGGGTTGGTCAGCCCCAGCATTTT CASSLGVGQPQHF TRBJ1-5 TRBV27 13 NA many
TGTGCCAGCAGTCTAAGACTAGCGGGAACCAATGAGCAGTTCTTC CASSLRLAGTNEQFF TRBJ2-1 TRBV2 15 TRBD2 NA
TGTGCCAGCAACGGACAGGGGGTAAGACAGCCCCAGCATTTT CASNGQGVRQPQHF TRBJ1-5 TRBV2 14 TRBD1 few